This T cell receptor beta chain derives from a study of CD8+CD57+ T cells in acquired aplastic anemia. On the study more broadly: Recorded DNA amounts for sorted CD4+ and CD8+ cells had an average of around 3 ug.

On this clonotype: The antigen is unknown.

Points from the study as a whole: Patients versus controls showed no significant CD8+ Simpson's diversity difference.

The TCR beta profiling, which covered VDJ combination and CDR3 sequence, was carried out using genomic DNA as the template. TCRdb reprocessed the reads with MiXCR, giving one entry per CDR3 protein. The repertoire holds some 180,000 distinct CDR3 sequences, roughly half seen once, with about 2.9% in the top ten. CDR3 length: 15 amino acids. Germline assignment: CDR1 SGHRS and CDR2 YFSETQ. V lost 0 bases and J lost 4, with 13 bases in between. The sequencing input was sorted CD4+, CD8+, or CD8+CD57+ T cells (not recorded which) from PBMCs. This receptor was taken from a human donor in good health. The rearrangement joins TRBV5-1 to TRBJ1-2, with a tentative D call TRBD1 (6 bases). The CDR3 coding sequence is TGCGCCAGCAGCTTGGAGGGGGGGCTTGGCTATGGCTACACCTTC. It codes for CASSLEGGLGYGYTF. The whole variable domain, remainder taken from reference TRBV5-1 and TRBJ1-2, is KAGVTQTPRYLIKTRGQQVTLSCSPISGHRSVSWYQQTPGQGLQFLFEYFSETQRNKGNFPGRFSGRQFSNSRSEMNVSTLELGDSALYLCASSLEGGLGYGYTFGSGTRLTVV.